Following are 3 T cell receptor beta chains from one sample sequenced in a study of blood T cell repertoires in COVID-19 (dated by TCRdb to the early 2020s). Preparation of the library involved the immunoSEQ multiplex PCR assay. The immuneACCESS repertoire file appears here via TCRdb, limited to in-frame rearrangements. These files lack a portion of the clones; in checked studies, under half of the deficit traces to unresolved V genes, and the cause of the others is not known. Within this sample are hundreds of thousands of clones, with roughly 84% of them counted one time only. The top ten clones comprise 1.4% of the sample. Specimen: PBMCs or T cells enriched from blood (not recorded which). The receptors shown here come from a woman under 30 who had been exposed to COVID-19.

V is TRBV4-1 and J is TRBJ1-4; 8 nucleotides align to TRBD1. Germline values: CDR1 MGHRA, CDR2 YSYEKL. After removal of 4 bases from V and 3 bases from J, the junction contained 7 bases not matched to a gene. The CDR3 is made up of 16 amino acids. The CDR3 protein is CASSPGDRRPNEKLFF. The CDR3 coding sequence is TGCGCCAGCAGCCCGGGGGACAGGCGACCTAATGAAAAACTGTTTTTT.

The chain combines TRBV5-1 with TRBJ2-2; no reliable D call. Trimming stripped 0 bases from V and 6 bases from J, with 12 bases between. CDR3 length: 15 residues. Germline V gene data show CDR1 as SGHRS and CDR2 as YFSETQ. CDR3: CASSLGRLGAGELFF. CDR3 nucleotide sequence: TGCGCCAGCAGCTTGGGCAGACTTGGCGCCGGGGAGCTGTTTTTT.

The rearrangement uses TRBV7-2 and TRBJ2-5, with 10 bases matching TRBD2. V shed 1 base, J shed 5 bases, and the junction held 13 bases outside the gene matches. Germline loops: CDR1 SGHTA, CDR2 FQGNSA. The CDR3 consists of 18 residues. CDR3 sequence (DNA): TGTGCCAGCAGCTTAGTGGCACTAGCGGGGAGGGCAGGCGAGACCCAGTACTTC. Translating it yields CASSLVALAGRAGETQYF.